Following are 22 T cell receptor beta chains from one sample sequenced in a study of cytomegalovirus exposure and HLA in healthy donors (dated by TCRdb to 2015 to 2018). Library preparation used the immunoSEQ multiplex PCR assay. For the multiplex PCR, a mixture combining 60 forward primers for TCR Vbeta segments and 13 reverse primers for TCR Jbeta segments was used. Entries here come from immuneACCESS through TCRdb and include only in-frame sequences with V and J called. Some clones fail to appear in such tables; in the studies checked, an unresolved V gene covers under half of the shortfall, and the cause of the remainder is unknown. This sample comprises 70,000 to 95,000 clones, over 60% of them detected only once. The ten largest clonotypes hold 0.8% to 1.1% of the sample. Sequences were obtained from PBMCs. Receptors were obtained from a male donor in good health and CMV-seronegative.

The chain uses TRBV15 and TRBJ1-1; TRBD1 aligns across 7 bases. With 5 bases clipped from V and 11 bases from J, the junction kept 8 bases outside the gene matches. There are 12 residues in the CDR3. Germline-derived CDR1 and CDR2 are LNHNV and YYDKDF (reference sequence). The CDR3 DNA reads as TGTGCCACCAGCCCAGGGGGGAGGTCGGCTTTCTTT. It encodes CATSPGGRSAFF.

The CDR3 DNA is TGTGCCAGCAGTTCGATGAGGTGGAATGAGCAGTTCTTC. Protein sequence: CASSSMRWNEQFF. The gene calls are TRBV27 and TRBJ2-1; D gene unclear. Trimming removed 4 bases at V and 7 bases at J, with 11 bases between. This CDR3 is 13 amino acids long. Germline assignment: CDR1 MNHEY and CDR2 SMNVEV (reference sequence).

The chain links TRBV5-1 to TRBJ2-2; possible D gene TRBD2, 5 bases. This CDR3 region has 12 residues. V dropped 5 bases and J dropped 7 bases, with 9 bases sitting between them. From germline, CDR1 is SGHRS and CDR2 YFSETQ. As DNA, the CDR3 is TGCGCCAGCAGTGAGGGCGTCGGGGAGCTGTTTTTT. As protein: CASSEGVGELFF.

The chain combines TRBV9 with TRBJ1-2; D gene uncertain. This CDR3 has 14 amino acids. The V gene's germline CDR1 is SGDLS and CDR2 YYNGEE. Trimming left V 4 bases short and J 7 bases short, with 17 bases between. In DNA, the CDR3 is TGTGCCAGCAGCCCCTCCATAAAATCGGGTGGCTACACCTTC. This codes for CASSPSIKSGGYTF.

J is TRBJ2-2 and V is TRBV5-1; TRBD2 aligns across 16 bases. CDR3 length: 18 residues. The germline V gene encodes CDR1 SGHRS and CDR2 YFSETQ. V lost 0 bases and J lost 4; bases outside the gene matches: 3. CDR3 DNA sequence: TGCGCCAGCAGCTTGGCCGGGACTAGCGGGGGGGCCACCGGGGAGCTGTTTTTT. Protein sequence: CASSLAGTSGGATGELFF.

The CDR3 DNA sequence: TGTGCCAGCAGCCTGCCGGGTTTTGCGCGCACCGGGGAGCTGTTTTTT. It yields the protein CASSLPGFARTGELFF. This sequence joins TRBV28 and TRBJ2-2; D remains ambiguous. Trimming took 6 bases from V and 4 from J, leaving 18 bases between them. CDR3 length: 16 residues. Germline-derived CDR1 and CDR2 are MDHEN and SYDVKM.

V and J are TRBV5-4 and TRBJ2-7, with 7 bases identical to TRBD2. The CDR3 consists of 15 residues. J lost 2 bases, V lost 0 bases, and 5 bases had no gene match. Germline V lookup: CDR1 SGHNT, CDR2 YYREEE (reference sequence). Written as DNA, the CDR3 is TGTGCCAGCAGCTTGGAAGCGGGACGCGCCTACGAGCAGTACTTC. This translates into CASSLEAGRAYEQYF.

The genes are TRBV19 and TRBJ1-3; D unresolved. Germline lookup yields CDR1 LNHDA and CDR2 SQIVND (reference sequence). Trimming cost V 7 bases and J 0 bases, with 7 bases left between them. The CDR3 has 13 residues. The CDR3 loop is CASTGSSGNTIYF. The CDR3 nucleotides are TGTGCCAGTACGGGGAGCTCTGGAAACACCATATATTTT.

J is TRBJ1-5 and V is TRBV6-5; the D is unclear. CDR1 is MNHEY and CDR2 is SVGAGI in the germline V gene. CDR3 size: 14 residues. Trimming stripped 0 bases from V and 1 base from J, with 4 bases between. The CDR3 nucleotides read TGTGCCAGCAGTTACTCAGCCAGCAATCAGCCCCAGCATTTT. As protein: CASSYSASNQPQHF.

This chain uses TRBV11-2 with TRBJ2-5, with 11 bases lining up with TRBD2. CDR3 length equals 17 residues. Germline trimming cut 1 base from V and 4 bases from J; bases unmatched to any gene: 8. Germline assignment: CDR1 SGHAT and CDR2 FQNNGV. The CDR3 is CASSLALGTSGRETQYF. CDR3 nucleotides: TGTGCCAGCAGCTTAGCCCTCGGGACTAGCGGAAGAGAGACCCAGTACTTC.

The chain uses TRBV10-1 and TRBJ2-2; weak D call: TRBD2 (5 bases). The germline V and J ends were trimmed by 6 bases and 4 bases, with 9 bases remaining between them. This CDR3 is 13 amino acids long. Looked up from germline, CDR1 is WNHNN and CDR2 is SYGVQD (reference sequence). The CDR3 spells CASRPEGTGELFF. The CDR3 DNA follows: TGCGCCAGCAGGCCCGAGGGCACCGGGGAGCTGTTTTTT.

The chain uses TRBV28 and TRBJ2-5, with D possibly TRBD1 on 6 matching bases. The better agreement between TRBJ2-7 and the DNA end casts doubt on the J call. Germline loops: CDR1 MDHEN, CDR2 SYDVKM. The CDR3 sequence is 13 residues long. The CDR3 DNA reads TGTGCCAGCAGAGGGACACTTTCCTACGAGCAGTACTTC. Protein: CASRGTLSYEQYF.

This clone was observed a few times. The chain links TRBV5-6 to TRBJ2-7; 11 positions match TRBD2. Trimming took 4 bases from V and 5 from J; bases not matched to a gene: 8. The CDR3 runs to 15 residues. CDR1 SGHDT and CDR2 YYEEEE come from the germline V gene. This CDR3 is CASSPPGLAEHEQYF. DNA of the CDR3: TGTGCCAGCAGCCCGCCGGGACTAGCGGAGCACGAGCAGTACTTC.

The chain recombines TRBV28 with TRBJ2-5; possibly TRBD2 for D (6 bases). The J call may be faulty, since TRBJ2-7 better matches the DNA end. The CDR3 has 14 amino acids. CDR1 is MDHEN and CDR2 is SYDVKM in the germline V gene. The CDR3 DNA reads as TGTGCCAGCGGACTGTCAGGGAGGAACTACGAGCAGTACTTC. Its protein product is CASGLSGRNYEQYF.

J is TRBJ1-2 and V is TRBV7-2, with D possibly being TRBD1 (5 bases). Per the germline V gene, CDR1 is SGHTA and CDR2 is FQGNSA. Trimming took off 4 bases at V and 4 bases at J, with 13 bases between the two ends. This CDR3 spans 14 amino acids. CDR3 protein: CASSSAGGSYGYTF. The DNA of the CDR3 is TGTGCCAGCAGCTCCGCGGGGGGGTCCTATGGCTACACCTTC.

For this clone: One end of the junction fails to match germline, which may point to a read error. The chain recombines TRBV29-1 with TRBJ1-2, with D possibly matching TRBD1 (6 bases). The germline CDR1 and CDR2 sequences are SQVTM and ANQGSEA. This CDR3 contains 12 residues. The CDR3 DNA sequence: TGCAGCGTTTCTATACAGGGCATCGGCTACCCCTTC. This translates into CSVSIQGIGYPF.

The CDR3 bases are TGTGCCAGCAGTGGTCCAGGGGGCGAATATGGCTACACCTTC. This translates into CASSGPGGEYGYTF. The rearrangement joins TRBV28 to TRBJ1-2, with TRBD1 matching 8 bases. The CDR3 runs 14 residues. From germline, CDR1 is MDHEN and CDR2 SYDVKM. Trimming at V came to 5 bases and at J to 5 bases, leaving 7 bases not matched to a gene.

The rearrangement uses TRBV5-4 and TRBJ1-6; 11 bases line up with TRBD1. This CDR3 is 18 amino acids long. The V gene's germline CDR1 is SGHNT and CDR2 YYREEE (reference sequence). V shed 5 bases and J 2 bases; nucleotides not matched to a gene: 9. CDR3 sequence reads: CASRSGQGDRPYNSPLHF. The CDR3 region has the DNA TGTGCCAGCAGATCGGGACAGGGGGATCGCCCCTATAATTCACCCCTCCACTTT.

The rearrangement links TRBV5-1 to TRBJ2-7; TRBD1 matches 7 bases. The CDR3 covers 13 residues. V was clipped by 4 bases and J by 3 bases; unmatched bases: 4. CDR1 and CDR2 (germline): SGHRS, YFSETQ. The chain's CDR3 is CASSPWDSYEQYF. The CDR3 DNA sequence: TGCGCCAGCAGCCCCTGGGACAGCTACGAGCAGTACTTC. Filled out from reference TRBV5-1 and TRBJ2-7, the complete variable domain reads KAGVTQTPRYLIKTRGQQVTLSCSPISGHRSVSWYQQTPGQGLQFLFEYFSETQRNKGNFPGRFSGRQFSNSRSEMNVSTLELGDSALYLCASSPWDSYEQYFGPGTRLTVT.

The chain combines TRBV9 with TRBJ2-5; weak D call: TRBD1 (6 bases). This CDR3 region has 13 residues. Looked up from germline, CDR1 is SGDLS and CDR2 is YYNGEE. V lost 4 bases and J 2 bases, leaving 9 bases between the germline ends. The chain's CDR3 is CASSPGQQETQYF. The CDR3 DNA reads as TGTGCCAGCAGCCCTGGACAGCAAGAGACCCAGTACTTC.

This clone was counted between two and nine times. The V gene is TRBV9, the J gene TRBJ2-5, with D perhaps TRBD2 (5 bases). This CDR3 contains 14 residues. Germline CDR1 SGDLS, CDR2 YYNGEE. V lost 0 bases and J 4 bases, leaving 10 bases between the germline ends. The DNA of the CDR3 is TGTGCCAGCAGCGTAGAAGTTCTAGCAGAGACCCAGTACTTC. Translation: CASSVEVLAETQYF.

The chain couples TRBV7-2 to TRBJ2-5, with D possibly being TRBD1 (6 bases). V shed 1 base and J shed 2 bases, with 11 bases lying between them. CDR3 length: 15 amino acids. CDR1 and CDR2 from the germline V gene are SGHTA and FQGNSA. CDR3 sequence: CASSLVGTQQETQYF. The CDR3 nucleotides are TGTGCCAGCAGCTTAGTGGGGACACAACAAGAGACCCAGTACTTC.